This T cell receptor (beta chain) was obtained from a study of cytomegalovirus exposure and HLA in healthy donors. 60 Vbeta and 13 Jbeta primers were used in PCR. Sequencing was performed with immunoSEQ multiplex PCR; in TCRdb, only in-frame clones are kept and a portion is missing. The sample lists around 67,000 clones, less than 80% occurring once. Worth noting for this clone: Its matching antigen is unknown.

Trimming took 4 bases from V and 6 from J; bases not matched to a gene: 15. Germline CDR1 and CDR2: SGHVS and FNYEAQ. The CDR3 runs 17 residues. General observations from the study: In a later analysis, several top co-occurrence clusters appeared linked to parvovirus B19, influenza, CMV and Epstein-Barr virus. It was likely that a cluster of highly shared sequence variants was a sequencing artifact. Confirmation in vitro established that a few CMV-associated chains were specific for CMV antigens.

The sequenced sample consisted of PBMCs. This TCR came from a woman in her 50s in good health and CMV-seronegative. The chain carries TRBV7-6 and TRBJ2-3, with 8 positions matching TRBD2. The CDR3 sequence: CASSSRMTSVPGDTQYF. CDR3 sequence (DNA): TGTGCCAGCAGCTCCAGAATGACTAGCGTGCCGGGGGATACGCAGTATTTT.